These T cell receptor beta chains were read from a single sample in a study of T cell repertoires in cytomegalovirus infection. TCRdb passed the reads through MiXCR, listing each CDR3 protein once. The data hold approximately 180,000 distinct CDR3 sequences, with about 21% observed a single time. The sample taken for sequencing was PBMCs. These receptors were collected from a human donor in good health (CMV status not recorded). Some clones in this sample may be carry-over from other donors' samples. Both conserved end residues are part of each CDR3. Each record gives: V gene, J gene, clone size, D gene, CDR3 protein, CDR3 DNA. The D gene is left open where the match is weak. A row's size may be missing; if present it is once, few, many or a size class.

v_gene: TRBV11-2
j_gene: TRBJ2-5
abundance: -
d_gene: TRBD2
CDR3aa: CASSLDAGRGGETQYF
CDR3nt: TGTGCCAGCAGCTTAGATGCCGGGAGGGGAGGCGAGACCCAGTACTTC

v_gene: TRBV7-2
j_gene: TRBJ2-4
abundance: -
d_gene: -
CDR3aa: CASSLHTGGAKNIQYF
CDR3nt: TGTGCCAGCAGCTTACACACAGGGGGGGCTAAAAACATTCAGTACTTC

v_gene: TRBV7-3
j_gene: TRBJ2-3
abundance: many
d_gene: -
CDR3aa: CASSFGGDGTDTQYF
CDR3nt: TGTGCCAGCAGCTTCGGCGGGGATGGCACAGATACGCAGTATTTT

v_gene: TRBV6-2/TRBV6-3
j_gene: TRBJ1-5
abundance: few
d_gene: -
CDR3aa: CASSYTNQPQHF
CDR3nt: TGTGCCAGCAGTTACACAAATCAGCCCCAGCATTTT

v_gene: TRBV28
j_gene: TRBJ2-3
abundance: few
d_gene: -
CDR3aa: CASSPSPGYTDTQYF
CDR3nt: TGTGCCAGCAGCCCTTCTCCCGGATACACAGATACGCAGTATTTT

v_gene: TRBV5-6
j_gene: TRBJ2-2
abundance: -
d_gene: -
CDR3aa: CASSSRDGNTGELFF
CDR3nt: TGTGCCAGCAGCTCCCGGGACGGGAACACCGGGGAGCTGTTTTTT

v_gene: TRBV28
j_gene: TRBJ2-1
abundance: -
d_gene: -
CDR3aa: CASSLSRDPSNEQFF
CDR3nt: TGTGCCAGCAGTTTATCCCGGGACCCCTCGAATGAGCAGTTCTTC

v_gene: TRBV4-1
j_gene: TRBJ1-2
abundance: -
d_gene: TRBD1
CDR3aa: CASSQDTGGFYGYTF
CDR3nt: TGCGCCAGCAGCCAAGACACAGGGGGCTTCTATGGCTACACCTTC

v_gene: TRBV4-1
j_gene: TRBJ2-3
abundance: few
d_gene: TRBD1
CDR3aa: CASSQRGQGVTDTQYF
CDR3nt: TGCGCCAGCAGCCAACGGGGACAGGGGGTTACAGATACGCAGTATTTT

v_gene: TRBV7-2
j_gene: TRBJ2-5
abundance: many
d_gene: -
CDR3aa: CASSTTLVGETQYF
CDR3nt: TGTGCCAGCAGCACGACTCTAGTTGGAGAGACCCAGTACTTC

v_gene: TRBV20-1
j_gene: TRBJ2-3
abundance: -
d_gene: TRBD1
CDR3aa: CSANTAGGAADTQYF
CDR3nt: TGCAGTGCTAACACCGCAGGGGGCGCGGCAGATACGCAGTATTTT

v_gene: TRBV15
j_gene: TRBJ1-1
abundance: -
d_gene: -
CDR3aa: CATSRDRVNTEAFF
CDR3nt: TGTGCCACCAGCAGAGACAGGGTGAACACTGAAGCTTTCTTT

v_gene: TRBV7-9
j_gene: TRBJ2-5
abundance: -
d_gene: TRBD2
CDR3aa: CASSGTIQETQYF
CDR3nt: TGTGCCAGCAGCGGGACTATCCAAGAGACCCAGTACTTC

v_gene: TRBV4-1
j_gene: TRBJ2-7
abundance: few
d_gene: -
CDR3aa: CASSQEEGYEQYF
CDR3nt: TGCGCCAGCAGCCAAGAAGAGGGCTACGAGCAGTACTTC

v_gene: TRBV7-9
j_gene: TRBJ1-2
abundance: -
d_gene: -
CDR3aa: CASNFVLTAFYGYTF
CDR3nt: TGTGCCAGCAACTTTGTGTTGACGGCCTTCTATGGCTACACCTTC

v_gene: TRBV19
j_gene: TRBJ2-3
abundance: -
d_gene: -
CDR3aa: CASTPNDESTDTQYF
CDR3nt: TGTGCCAGTACCCCCAATGACGAGAGCACAGATACGCAGTATTTT

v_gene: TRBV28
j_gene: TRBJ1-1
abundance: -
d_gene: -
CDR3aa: CASSFSGVTEAFF
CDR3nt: TGTGCCAGCAGTTTCTCAGGGGTCACTGAAGCTTTCTTT

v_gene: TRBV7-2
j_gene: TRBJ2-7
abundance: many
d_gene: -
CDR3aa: CASSLDGSGYEQYF
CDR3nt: TGTGCCAGCAGCTTAGACGGGAGTGGCTACGAGCAGTACTTC

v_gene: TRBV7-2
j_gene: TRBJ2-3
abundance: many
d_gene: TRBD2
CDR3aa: CASSFRAGEEDTQYF
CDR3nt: TGTGCCAGCAGTTTCCGTGCGGGAGAAGAAGATACGCAGTATTTT

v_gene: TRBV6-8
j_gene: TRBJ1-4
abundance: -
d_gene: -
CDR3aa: CASNWRGQAHETLFF
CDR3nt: TGTGCCAGCAACTGGAGAGGGCAGGCTCATGAAACACTGTTTTTT